The 21 T cell receptor beta chains below all came from one sample that was sequenced in a study of OX40 agonist ivuxolimab in advanced cancers. Libraries were prepared by immunoSEQ multiplex PCR; TCRdb keeps only in-frame clonotypes and omits some of them. The data show tens of thousands of clones, just over 85% seen once. The sequences come from CD4+ or CD8+ T cells sorted from blood, collected in a trial of the OX40 agonist ivuxolimab. The source of these receptors is an adult with an advanced solid tumor such as melanoma, head and neck, liver or kidney cancer.

V and J are TRBV15 and TRBJ1-6, with D tentatively TRBD1 (6 bases). The CDR3 runs 16 residues. V was cut by 2 bases and J by 2 bases, with 10 bases left in between. Per the germline V gene, CDR1 is LNHNV and CDR2 is YYDKDF (reference sequence). The CDR3 nucleotides read TGTGCCACCAGCAGAACAGGGAGAACCTATAATTCACCCCTCCACTTT. Its translation is CATSRTGRTYNSPLHF.

The chain combines TRBV29-1 with TRBJ1-1; 7 positions match TRBD1. V lost 7 bases, J lost 4 bases, and 6 bases stayed unmatched. This CDR3 has 12 residues. Germline-derived CDR1 and CDR2 are SQVTM and ANQGSEA. The CDR3 region has the DNA TGCAGCGCTCTCGACAGGGTCACTGAAGCTTTCTTT. Its protein is CSALDRVTEAFF.

V usage is TRBV5-6 and J usage is TRBJ2-5; D unresolved. The CDR3 totals 11 residues. Deletions cut 2 bases from V and 5 bases from J, with 4 bases between. CDR1 and CDR2 (germline): SGHDT, YYEEEE. The CDR3 DNA is TGTGCCAGCAGCTTAAGGGAGACCCAGTACTTC. It encodes CASSLRETQYF.

CDR3 sequence (DNA): TGCAGCGGGCGGGACAAGGCGAACACTGAAGCTTTCTTT. Its translation: CSGRDKANTEAFF. V gene TRBV29-1 combines with J gene TRBJ1-1; D might be TRBD1 (6 bases). In germline, CDR1 is SQVTM, CDR2 ANQGSEA. V was clipped by 7 bases and J by 1 base, with 13 bases between them. This CDR3 has 13 amino acids.

This rearrangement joins TRBV7-3 to TRBJ2-1; D is perhaps TRBD2 (6 bases). From germline, CDR1 is SGHTA and CDR2 FQGTGA. Trimming left V 8 bases short and J 5 bases short, with 25 bases between. The CDR3 is 17 residues long. The CDR3 region is CASPPPFCGNIHNEQFF. CDR3 nucleotide sequence: TGTGCCAGCCCCCCCCCGTTCTGCGGGAATATCCACAATGAGCAGTTCTTC.

This clone appeared a few times. The gene calls are TRBV9 and TRBJ1-6, with D unresolved. Germline-derived CDR1 and CDR2 are SGDLS and YYNGEE. Trimming left V 5 bases short and J 9 bases short, with 15 bases between. This CDR3 has 14 residues. The CDR3 region is CASRSGREGSPLHF. DNA for the CDR3: TGTGCCAGCAGGTCGGGGAGGGAAGGTTCACCCCTCCACTTT.

The chain employs TRBV11-3 and TRBJ2-1; no clear D. Germline V gene lookup returns CDR1 SGHNT and CDR2 YENEEA. The CDR3 sequence is 13 residues long. V was pared by 2 bases and J by 8 bases, with 10 bases between. The CDR3 spells CASSLNRRYEQFF. The CDR3 DNA reads as TGTGCCAGCAGCTTAAATCGGCGATATGAGCAGTTCTTC.

The chain carries TRBV14 and TRBJ2-2, with D unresolved. Germline loops: CDR1 SGHDN, CDR2 FVKESK. V gave up 5 bases and J gave up 1 base, with 8 bases separating them. The length of the CDR3 is 14 residues. CDR3 loop: CASSRPGNTGELFF. The DNA for the CDR3 is TGTGCCAGCAGCAGGCCGGGGAACACCGGGGAGCTGTTTTTT.

V gene TRBV6-5 combines with J gene TRBJ1-2; TRBD1 aligns across 7 bases. The V gene end was trimmed by 7 bases and the J gene end by 8 bases; junction bases not matched to a gene: 16. The CDR3 consists of 15 residues. Germline-derived CDR1 and CDR2 are MNHEY and SVGAGI. CDR3 residues: CASTPVTGAGGGYTF. The CDR3 DNA is TGTGCCAGCACCCCCGTCACAGGGGCGGGGGGGGGCTACACCTTC.

The chain has TRBV14 and TRBJ1-2; 7 bases fit TRBD1. V was pared by 2 bases and J by 4 bases, with 4 bases of the junction left unmatched. The CDR3 loop spans 14 amino acids. In germline, CDR1 is SGHDN, CDR2 FVKESK. The CDR3 here is CASSQRGRAYGYTF. Here the CDR3 DNA reads TGTGCCAGCAGCCAAAGGGGGCGCGCCTATGGCTACACCTTC.

This clone was detected a few times. This sample includes further DNA sequences coding for the same CDR3. The V and J genes are TRBV28 and TRBJ2-1; D might be TRBD2 (6 bases). The germline V gene encodes CDR1 MDHEN and CDR2 SYDVKM. The ends were cut back, 4 bases at V and 3 bases at J, with 13 bases in the middle. This CDR3 is built from 15 residues. The CDR3 region has the DNA TGTGCCAGCAGTTCCTCCGGGGGAGGCTACAATGAGCAGTTCTTC. Translation: CASSSSGGGYNEQFF.

The chain employs TRBV4-2 and TRBJ1-3, with D perhaps matching TRBD1 (5 bases). The CDR3 has 16 amino acids. The V end was cut by 1 base, the J end by 3 bases, with 13 bases between. The V gene's germline CDR1 is LGHNA and CDR2 YNFKEQ. CDR3 region: CASSQVGPGDGNTIYF. The CDR3 nucleotides read TGTGCCAGCAGCCAAGTGGGGCCAGGCGATGGAAACACCATATATTTT.

This chain links TRBV28 with TRBJ1-2; 7 bases align to TRBD1. From germline, CDR1 is MDHEN and CDR2 SYDVKM. Germline trimming cut 5 bases from V and 4 bases from J; bases unmatched to any gene: 16. The CDR3 is 17 amino acids. The CDR3 DNA reads TGTGCCAGCAGTCCCAGACAGGGAATGCCCGTATCCTATGGCTACACCTTC. It translates to CASSPRQGMPVSYGYTF.

This clone appeared a few times. The chain recombines TRBV4-1 with TRBJ1-5; D call uncertain. The V gene's germline CDR1 is MGHRA and CDR2 YSYEKL. V dropped 8 bases and J dropped 3 bases, with 14 bases sitting between them. This CDR3 has 14 residues. In DNA form, the CDR3 reads TGCGCCAGCGGACTCTTCCCAATCAATCAGCCCCAGCATTTT. Translated: CASGLFPINQPQHF.

This clone appeared a few times. The V gene is TRBV27, the J gene TRBJ2-7, with D uncertain. The germline CDR1 and CDR2 sequences are MNHEY and SMNVEV (reference sequence). Trimming removed 7 bases at V and 0 bases at J, with 10 bases between. CDR3 length: 13 residues. CDR3 loop: CASMPRASYEQYF. The CDR3 nucleotides read TGTGCCAGCATGCCCAGAGCCTCCTACGAGCAGTACTTC.

The chain carries TRBV19 and TRBJ1-1; the D is unclear. CDR3 size: 13 residues. The V gene lost 7 bases and the J gene lost 4 bases, with 13 bases spanning the gap. The germline gives CDR1 LNHDA, CDR2 SQIVND (reference sequence). CDR3 protein: CASTRVMGTEAFF. CDR3 nucleotide sequence: TGTGCCAGTACGCGCGTGATGGGCACTGAAGCTTTCTTT.

The chain recombines TRBV7-9 with TRBJ2-1; no definite D call. This CDR3 spans 12 amino acids. The germline V gene has CDR1 SEHNR and CDR2 FQNEAQ (reference sequence). Trimming cost V 8 bases and J 9 bases, with 14 bases left between them. CDR3 in DNA: TGTGCCAGCCGGTTTCCGGGTTCTGAGCAGTTCTTC. Translation: CASRFPGSEQFF.

The gene calls are TRBV6-5 and TRBJ1-1, with 11 nucleotides matching TRBD1. CDR1 MNHEY and CDR2 SVGAGI come from the germline V gene. With 7 bases clipped from V and 6 bases from J, the junction kept 10 bases outside the gene matches. This CDR3 has 15 residues. The CDR3 DNA reads as TGTGCCAGCATTAGCCCGGGACAGGGGGTTCCTGAAGCTTTCTTT. It encodes CASISPGQGVPEAFF.

The chain carries TRBV5-4 and TRBJ2-3; D may be TRBD1 or TRBD2 (5 bases each). The V gene's germline CDR1 is SGHNT and CDR2 YYREEE (reference sequence). This CDR3 region has 14 residues. V gave up 7 bases and J gave up 0 bases, with 12 bases separating them. The CDR3 DNA reads as TGTGCCAGCCGAACGAGGGGAAGCACAGATACGCAGTATTTT. It encodes CASRTRGSTDTQYF.

This CDR3 reads CASASTGINYGYTF. As DNA, the CDR3 is TGTGCCAGCGCCTCAACAGGGATTAACTATGGCTACACCTTC. The chain recombines TRBV5-6 with TRBJ1-2; possible D gene TRBD1, 6 bases. Per the germline V gene, CDR1 is SGHDT and CDR2 is YYEEEE. The CDR3 loop spans 14 amino acids. The V and J ends lost 7 bases and 1 base respectively, with 14 bases between them.

This clone appeared once. The CDR3 is CASSPRRGLETQYF. CDR3 bases: TGTGCCAGCTCACCAAGGAGAGGGCTGGAGACCCAGTACTTC. The chain recombines TRBV18 with TRBJ2-5, with D possibly matching TRBD2 (5 bases). The CDR3 runs to 14 residues. V lost 2 bases to trimming and J lost 5 bases, with 12 bases between them. CDR1 is KGHSH and CDR2 is LQKENI in the germline V gene.